A selection of T cell receptor beta chains follows, all from one sample in a study of monozygotic twins with cystic fibrosis. Assay used: immunoSEQ multiplex PCR; TCRdb lists only in-frame clones, some missing. The sample includes about 26,000 clones, 96% of them seen just once. Input material: blood. Source of these receptors: a girl aged 2 to 9 with cystic fibrosis. Both conserved end residues are part of each CDR3. The order of the fields is CDR3 protein, CDR3 DNA, D gene, V gene, CDR3 length, J gene, clone size. The D gene is left open where the match is weak. The size field is filled for only some rows; it gives once, few, many or a size class.

CASSQDGGPGEKLFF	TGTGCCAGCAGCCAAGACGGGGGGCCAGGTGAAAAACTGTTTTTT	.	TRBV14	15	TRBJ1-4	.
CASSRGLAGYNEQFF	TGTGCCAGTAGTCGTGGACTAGCGGGCTACAATGAGCAGTTCTTC	TRBD2	TRBV19	15	TRBJ2-1	.
CASTLTGWGFGTDTQYF	TGTGCCAGCACCCTAACAGGGTGGGGTTTTGGCACAGATACGCAGTATTTT	.	TRBV11-2	17	TRBJ2-3	.
CASSMTGSYSGNTIYF	TGTGCCAGCAGCATGACAGGATCCTACTCTGGAAACACCATATATTTT	.	TRBV9	16	TRBJ1-3	.
CASSLGGQGVDTQYF	TGTGCCAGCAGTTTGGGAGGACAGGGCGTAGATACGCAGTATTTT	TRBD1	TRBV27	15	TRBJ2-3	.
CASTILTRYGYEQYF	TGTGCCAGCACTATCCTCACCAGGTATGGGTACGAGCAGTACTTC	.	TRBV6-1	15	TRBJ2-7	once
CASSLAGGSLSNYGYTF	TGTGCCAGCAGCTTGGCAGGGGGCTCATTATCTAACTATGGCTACACCTTC	TRBD1	TRBV7-8	17	TRBJ1-2	.
CASSELGVEQFF	TGTGCCAGCAGTGAACTGGGGGTGGAGCAGTTCTTC	.	TRBV6-1	12	TRBJ2-1	.
CASSGVDYEQYF	TGTGCCAGCAGTGGGGTGGACTACGAGCAGTACTTC	.	TRBV25-1	12	TRBJ2-7	.
CASSPRGSDTQYF	TGTGCCAGCAGCCCCAGGGGGTCCGATACGCAGTATTTT	TRBD1	TRBV5-6	13	TRBJ2-3	.
CASSLVAGSYEQYF	TGTGCCAGCAGCTTAGTAGCGGGTTCCTACGAGCAGTACTTC	TRBD2	TRBV7-2	14	TRBJ2-7	.
CASSQEYGFTDTQYF	TGCGCCAGCAGCCAAGAGTATGGGTTCACAGATACGCAGTATTTT	.	TRBV4-1	15	TRBJ2-3	.
CASSSGGSGANVLTF	TGTGCCAGCAGCTCAGGGGGCTCTGGGGCCAACGTCCTGACTTTC	TRBD1	TRBV7-3	15	TRBJ2-6	.
CASSPPSTSSGANVLTF	TGTGCCAGCTCACCACCGTCGACTAGCTCTGGGGCCAACGTCCTGACTTTC	.	TRBV18	17	TRBJ2-6	.